The T cell receptor beta chain under discussion was sequenced for a study of OX40 agonist ivuxolimab in advanced cancers. Only one count was recorded for this clone. Assay used: immunoSEQ multiplex PCR; TCRdb lists only in-frame clones, some missing. This sample has 50,000 to 80,000 clones, with 70% to 90% found just once. V gave up 8 bases and J gave up 4 bases, with 14 bases separating them. The germline CDR1 and CDR2 sequences are MDHEN and SYDVKM. This CDR3 has 13 amino acids. The sequences come from CD4+ or CD8+ T cells sorted from blood, collected in a trial of the OX40 agonist ivuxolimab. The sequence came from an adult with an advanced solid tumor such as melanoma, head and neck, liver or kidney cancer. The rearrangement joins TRBV28 to TRBJ1-2, with D hard to call. The CDR3 region is CASRPARGYGYTF. The CDR3, as DNA: TGTGCCAGCCGCCCCGCCCGGGGCTATGGCTACACCTTC.